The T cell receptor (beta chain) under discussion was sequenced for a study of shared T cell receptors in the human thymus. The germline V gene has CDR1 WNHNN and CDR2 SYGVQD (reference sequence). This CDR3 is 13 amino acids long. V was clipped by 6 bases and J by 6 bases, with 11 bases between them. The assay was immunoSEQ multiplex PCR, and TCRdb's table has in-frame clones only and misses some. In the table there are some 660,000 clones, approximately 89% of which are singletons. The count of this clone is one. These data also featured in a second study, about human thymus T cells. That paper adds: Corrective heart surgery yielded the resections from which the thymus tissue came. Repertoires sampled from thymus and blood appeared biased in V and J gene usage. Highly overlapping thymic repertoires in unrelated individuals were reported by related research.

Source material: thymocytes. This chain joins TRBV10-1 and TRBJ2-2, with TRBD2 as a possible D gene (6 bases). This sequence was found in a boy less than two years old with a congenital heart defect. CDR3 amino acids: CASRGREAGELFF. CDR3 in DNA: TGCGCCAGCAGGGGCAGGGAGGCCGGGGAGCTGTTTTTT.